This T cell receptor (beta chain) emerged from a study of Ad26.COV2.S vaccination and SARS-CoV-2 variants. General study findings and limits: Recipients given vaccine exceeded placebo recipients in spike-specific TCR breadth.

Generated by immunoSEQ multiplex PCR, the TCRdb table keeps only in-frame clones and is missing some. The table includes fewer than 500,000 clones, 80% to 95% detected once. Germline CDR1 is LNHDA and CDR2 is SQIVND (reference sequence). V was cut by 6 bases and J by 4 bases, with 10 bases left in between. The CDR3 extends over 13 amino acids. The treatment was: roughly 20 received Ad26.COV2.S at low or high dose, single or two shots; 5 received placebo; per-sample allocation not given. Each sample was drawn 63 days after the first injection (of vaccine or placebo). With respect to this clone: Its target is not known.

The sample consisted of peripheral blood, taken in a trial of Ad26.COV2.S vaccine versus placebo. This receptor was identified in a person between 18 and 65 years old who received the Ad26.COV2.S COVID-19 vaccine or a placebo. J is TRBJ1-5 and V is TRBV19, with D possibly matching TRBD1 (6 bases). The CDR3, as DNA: TGTGCCAGTAGGGGAGGGGGTAATCAGCCCCAGCATTTT. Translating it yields CASRGGGNQPQHF.